These 18 T cell receptor beta chains came from one sample sequenced in a study of blood T cell repertoires in COVID-19. Repertoires were generated with immunoSEQ multiplex PCR, while TCRdb's copy carries only in-frame clones and drops some. The sample consists of some 190,000 clones, roughly 81% of them appearing once. What was sequenced was peripheral blood. The receptors here all came from a woman aged 65 to 85 with active or convalescent COVID-19.

The J gene is TRBJ2-5, the V gene TRBV18; D is perhaps TRBD1 (5 bases). From germline, CDR1 is KGHSH and CDR2 LQKENI. V gave up 8 bases and J gave up 5 bases, with 18 bases separating them. The CDR3 is made up of 14 amino acids. CDR3: CASQRGSRSETQYF. The CDR3, as DNA: TGTGCCAGCCAAAGGGGTTCACGGTCGGAGACCCAGTACTTC.

The chain is built from TRBV5-6 and TRBJ1-2; TRBD1 agrees at 7 bases. The germline gives CDR1 SGHDT, CDR2 YYEEEE. There are 13 residues in the CDR3. V lost 5 bases to trimming and J lost 1 base; unmatched junction nucleotides: 2. This CDR3 reads CASSGTVNYGYTF. CDR3 DNA: TGTGCCAGCAGTGGGACAGTTAACTATGGCTACACCTTC. The entire variable domain, with the rest obtained from reference TRBV5-6 and TRBJ1-2, is as follows: DAGVTQSPTHLIKTRGQQVTLRCSPKSGHDTVSWYQQALGQGPQFIFQYYEEEERQRGNFPDRFSGHQFPNYSSELNVNALLLGDSALYLCASSGTVNYGYTFGSGTRLTVV.

This chain connects TRBV6-5 to TRBJ2-2, with TRBD1 matching over 8 bases. V dropped 5 bases and J dropped 12; count of bases not matched to a gene: 8. This CDR3 spans 13 amino acids. Germline lookup yields CDR1 MNHEY and CDR2 SVGAGI. In DNA, the CDR3 is TGTGCCAGCAGTCTGATTGACAGGGGCCAGCTGTTTTTT. It encodes CASSLIDRGQLFF.

Of note for this clone: The same CDR3 is also encoded by other DNA sequences in this sample. CDR3 residues: CASSSGGAQETQYF. CDR3 nucleotides: TGTGCCAGCAGCTCGGGGGGGGCACAAGAGACCCAGTACTTC. The rearrangement joins TRBV11-3 to TRBJ2-5; 8 bases agree with TRBD2. Germline loops: CDR1 SGHNT, CDR2 YENEEA. The CDR3 spans 14 residues. V lost 4 bases and J lost 2; bases outside the gene matches: 3.

This chain connects TRBV6-5 to TRBJ1-5, with a possible D match to TRBD1 (5 bases). There are 14 residues in the CDR3. Between the trimmed V and J ends, which lost 7 bases and 0 bases, there was a span of 10 bases. Per the germline V gene, CDR1 is MNHEY and CDR2 is SVGAGI. For the CDR3, the DNA is TGTGCCAGCACGTCGGGGGATAGCAATCAGCCCCAGCATTTT. Translating it yields CASTSGDSNQPQHF.

This sequence joins TRBV12-3 or TRBV12-4 and TRBJ2-5; D might be TRBD1 (5 bases). CDR3 length: 12 amino acids. Trimming removed 7 bases at V and 5 bases at J, with 11 bases between. CDR3 in DNA: TGTGCCAGCAAGTCCAAGGGGGAGACCCAGTACTTC. This codes for CASKSKGETQYF.

The chain carries TRBV6-5 and TRBJ2-3; 8 bases are shared with TRBD1. V trimming: 5 bases; J trimming: 3 bases; junction bases outside the gene matches: 7. The CDR3 totals 15 residues. The germline V gene has CDR1 MNHEY and CDR2 SVGAGI. Here the CDR3 DNA reads TGTGCCAGCAGTCCCGGGACAGGCAGTACAGATACGCAGTATTTT. Its protein is CASSPGTGSTDTQYF.

The genes are TRBV7-3 and TRBJ1-1; TRBD1 might be the D (5 bases). The CDR3 totals 13 residues. V lost 1 base to trimming and J lost 4 bases, with 7 bases between them. CDR1 SGHTA and CDR2 FQGTGA come from the germline V gene. The CDR3 DNA reads as TGTGCCAGCAGCTTAATGGGGGGCACTGAAGCTTTCTTT. Translation: CASSLMGGTEAFF. Together with reference TRBV7-3 and TRBJ1-1, the CDR3 gives the full variable domain: GAGVSQTPSNKVTEKGKYVELRCDPISGHTALYWYRQSLGQGPEFLIYFQGTGAADDSGLPNDRFFAVRPEGSVSTLKIQRTERGDSAVYLCASSLMGGTEAFFGQGTRLTVV.

This chain links TRBV6-6 with TRBJ1-1; D may be TRBD1 (6 bases). CDR1 is MNHNY, CDR2 SVGAGI, per germline (reference sequence). Between the trimmed V and J ends, which lost 2 bases and 1 base, there was a span of 8 bases. This CDR3 region has 14 residues. The CDR3 protein is CASSYQGQNTEAFF. For the CDR3, the DNA is TGTGCCAGCAGTTACCAGGGACAGAACACTGAAGCTTTCTTT.

The sample holds a few counts of this clone. The chain joins TRBV3-1 (or the pseudogene TRBV3-2) to TRBJ2-4; 13 bases are shared with TRBD2. The V gene end was trimmed by 4 bases and the J gene end by 0 bases; junction bases not matched to a gene: 12. Per germline, CDR1 LGHDT and CDR2 YNNKEL (reference sequence). CDR3 size: 20 residues. CDR3 loop: CASSPGLAGVLPVAKNIQYF. For the CDR3, the DNA is TGTGCCAGCAGCCCCGGACTAGCGGGAGTGTTACCCGTAGCCAAAAACATTCAGTACTTC.

V is TRBV1 and J is TRBJ2-7; TRBD2 was called by the table and not checked on the DNA. TRBV1 represents a pseudogene. The CDR3 length is 19 residues. The CDR3 is CTSSRPAGLAGGSSYEQYF. CDR3 nucleotide sequence: TGCACCAGCAGCCGGCCGGCGGGACTAGCGGGAGGGAGCTCCTACGAGCAGTACTTC.

The chain couples TRBV7-3 to TRBJ2-1; 14 positions agree with TRBD2. The V gene end was trimmed by 3 bases and the J gene end by 5 bases; junction bases not matched to a gene: 9. Germline CDR1 SGHTA, CDR2 FQGTGA. There are 18 residues in the CDR3. CDR3 coding DNA: TGTGCCAGCAGCTTGGGGTGGACTAGCGGGAGGCAAAACAATGAGCAGTTCTTC. Amino acid sequence: CASSLGWTSGRQNNEQFF. The full variable domain, with the rest looked up from reference TRBV7-3 and TRBJ2-1, is GAGVSQTPSNKVTEKGKYVELRCDPISGHTALYWYRQSLGQGPEFLIYFQGTGAADDSGLPNDRFFAVRPEGSVSTLKIQRTERGDSAVYLCASSLGWTSGRQNNEQFFGPGTRLTVL.

V gene TRBV12-3 or TRBV12-4 combines with J gene TRBJ2-1, with 8 positions matching TRBD2. V was clipped by 5 bases and J by 9 bases; unmatched bases: 0. This CDR3 comprises 11 residues. CDR3 bases: TGTGCCAGCAGTAGCGGGGGTGAGCAGTTCTTC. Translated, it gives CASSSGGEQFF.

Points on this clone: Mismatch with germline at one junction end may stem from a read error. The chain links TRBV12-3 or TRBV12-4 to TRBJ2-5, with a weak D call TRBD1 (5 bases). This CDR3 region has 9 residues. Here the CDR3 DNA reads TGTGCCAGCAGTTCCCAGGGTAACTTC. The encoded protein is CASSSQGNF.

This clone was counted between two and nine times. CDR3 sequence (DNA): TGTGCCAGCAGCCCCAGGGGGAGAGCAGCATTATTCATGAACACTGAAGCTTTCTTT. The encoded protein is CASSPRGRAALFMNTEAFF. The rearrangement joins TRBV5-5 to TRBJ1-1; TRBD1 matches at 7 bases. The CDR3 consists of 19 residues. Germline assignment: CDR1 SGHKS and CDR2 YYEKEE (reference sequence). The trim removed 4 bases at V and 0 bases at J, leaving 18 bases unmatched.

The chain uses TRBV7-8 and TRBJ2-5; D is unresolved. CDR1 and CDR2 from the germline V gene are SGHVS and FQNEAQ. The CDR3 covers 12 residues. V dropped 5 bases and J dropped 2 bases, with 6 bases sitting between them. CDR3 sequence reads: CASSRLQETQYF. Written as DNA, the CDR3 is TGTGCCAGCAGCCGTTTACAAGAGACCCAGTACTTC.

The chain links TRBV5-1 to TRBJ2-5, with 8 bases that match TRBD1. The CDR3 covers 14 residues. Germline assignment: CDR1 SGHRS and CDR2 YFSETQ. With 2 bases clipped from V and 5 bases from J, the junction kept 5 bases outside the gene matches. The CDR3 sequence: CASSFLDREETQYF. The CDR3 bases are TGCGCCAGCAGCTTTTTGGACAGGGAGGAGACCCAGTACTTC.

CDR3 protein: CASRGAETQYF. The DNA of the CDR3 is TGTGCCAGCAGGGGCGCGGAGACCCAGTACTTC. This chain links TRBV6-5 with TRBJ2-5; no clear D gene. V gave up 6 bases and J gave up 5 bases, with 7 bases separating them. The CDR3 has 11 residues. Germline V lookup: CDR1 MNHEY, CDR2 SVGAGI.